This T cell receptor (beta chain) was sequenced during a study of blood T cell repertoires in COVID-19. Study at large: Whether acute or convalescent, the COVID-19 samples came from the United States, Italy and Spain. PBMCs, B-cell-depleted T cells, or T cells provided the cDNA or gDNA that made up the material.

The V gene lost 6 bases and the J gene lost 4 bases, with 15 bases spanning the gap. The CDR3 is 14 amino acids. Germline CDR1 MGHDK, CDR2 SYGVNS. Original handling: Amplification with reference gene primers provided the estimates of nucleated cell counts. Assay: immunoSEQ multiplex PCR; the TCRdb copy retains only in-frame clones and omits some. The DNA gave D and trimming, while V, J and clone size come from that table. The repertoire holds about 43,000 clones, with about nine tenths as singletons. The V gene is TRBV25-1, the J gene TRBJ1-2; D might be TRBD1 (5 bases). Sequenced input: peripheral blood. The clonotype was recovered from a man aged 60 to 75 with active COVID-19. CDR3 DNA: TGTGCCAGCAGCAGGGCAGGGTCTTCCTATGGCTACACCTTC. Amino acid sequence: CASSRAGSSYGYTF.